Shown below are 20 T cell receptor beta chains from a single sample sequenced in a study of shared T cell receptors in the human thymus. Generated by immunoSEQ multiplex PCR, the TCRdb table keeps only in-frame clones and is missing some. There are 500,000 to 750,000 clones in the sample; roughly 88% occur only once, and 0.0095% to 0.012% lies in the top ten. This sample also belongs to another study, concerning human thymus T cells.

The sample was thymocytes. The receptors come from a boy in the first two years of life with a congenital heart defect.

The chain joins TRBV4-3 to TRBJ2-7, with TRBD2 as a possible D gene (6 bases). The CDR3 extends over 14 amino acids. Germline loops: CDR1 LGHNA, CDR2 YSLEER. V lost 4 bases, J lost 2 bases, and 12 bases lay in between. The CDR3: CASSLRLDPYEQYF. In nucleotides, the CDR3 is TGCGCCAGCAGCCTTCGACTAGATCCCTACGAGCAGTACTTC.

V is TRBV10-1 and J is TRBJ2-5; 7 bases fit TRBD1. The length of the CDR3 is 16 residues. The germline V gene encodes CDR1 WNHNN and CDR2 SYGVQD (reference sequence). V dropped 4 bases and J dropped 0; count of bases not matched to a gene: 8. The chain's CDR3 is CASSGESRGYQETQYF. The CDR3 DNA is TGCGCCAGCAGTGGGGAGTCCAGGGGGTACCAAGAGACCCAGTACTTC.

CDR3: CASSDGDRGPYGYTF. CDR3 nucleotides: TGTGCCAGCAGTGACGGAGACAGGGGGCCCTATGGCTACACCTTC. The chain carries TRBV6-1 and TRBJ1-2; 10 bases match TRBD1. V was pared by 3 bases and J by 4 bases, with 5 bases of the junction left unmatched. CDR1 and CDR2 (germline): MNHNS, SASEGT. CDR3 length: 15 amino acids.

This chain links TRBV4-3 with TRBJ2-2; D is perhaps TRBD1 (7 bases). CDR3 length: 14 residues. Trimming stripped 5 bases from V and 7 bases from J, with 14 bases between. Germline V gives CDR1 LGHNA, CDR2 YSLEER. This chain's CDR3 is CASSSRRDSGELFF. The CDR3 DNA is TGCGCCAGCAGCTCAAGGAGGGACAGCGGGGAGCTGTTTTTT.

This clone showed up just once. In DNA, the CDR3 is TGTGCCTCCTTAACAGGGGGCACAGATACGCAGTATTTT. Amino acid sequence: CASLTGGTDTQYF. The rearrangement joins TRBV30 to TRBJ2-3, with 7 bases identical to TRBD1. Germline-derived CDR1 and CDR2 are GTSNPN and SVGIG (reference sequence). Unmatched junction bases numbered 5, after V lost 7 bases and J lost 1 base. The length of the CDR3 is 13 residues.

This chain joins TRBV10-3 and TRBJ2-7, with a tentative D call TRBD2 (5 bases). Germline-derived CDR1 and CDR2 are ENHRY and SYGVKD. The CDR3 totals 15 residues. Trimming took off 3 bases at V and 1 base at J, with 13 bases between the two ends. DNA for the CDR3: TGTGCCATCAGTGAAGGTCGGGGATTGTCCTACGAGCAGTACTTC. Its protein is CAISEGRGLSYEQYF.

The genes are TRBV28 and TRBJ2-1, with 8 bases aligning to TRBD2. From germline, CDR1 is MDHEN and CDR2 SYDVKM. Losses at the gene ends were 4 bases for V and 5 bases for J; bases not matched to a gene: 10. The CDR3 runs to 16 residues. DNA of the CDR3: TGTGCCAGCAGTTCCCCCTGGACTAGCAGGGACAATGAGCAGTTCTTC. Protein sequence: CASSSPWTSRDNEQFF.

This clone came up once. V is TRBV7-9 and J is TRBJ1-3; weak D call: TRBD1 (5 bases). Germline-derived CDR1 and CDR2 are SEHNR and FQNEAQ (reference sequence). The CDR3 is 17 residues long. Trimming cost V 1 base and J 0 bases, with 13 bases left between them. The CDR3 DNA is TGTGCCAGCAGCTTAGTTGCGGGGCTCGGCTCTGGAAACACCATATATTTT. Amino acid sequence: CASSLVAGLGSGNTIYF.

The chain uses TRBV20-1 and TRBJ2-2, with D perhaps TRBD1 (5 bases). The germline V gene encodes CDR1 DFQATT and CDR2 SNEGSKA (reference sequence). Trimming removed 5 bases at V and 7 bases at J, with 8 bases between. The CDR3 runs 11 residues. The CDR3 DNA sequence: TGCAGTGCTGGGCAGGGCGGGGAGCTGTTTTTT. Protein: CSAGQGGELFF.

This chain joins TRBV27 and TRBJ2-7, with a possible D match to TRBD2 (5 bases). Trimming stripped 3 bases from V and 5 bases from J, with 14 bases between. The CDR3 loop spans 14 amino acids. Germline V lookup: CDR1 MNHEY, CDR2 SMNVEV (reference sequence). This CDR3 is CASSFSGLLDEQYF. CDR3 DNA sequence: TGTGCCAGCAGTTTTTCCGGACTGCTCGACGAGCAGTACTTC.

The chain joins TRBV30 to TRBJ2-2; D may be TRBD1 (6 bases). Deletions cut 2 bases from V and 3 bases from J, with 13 bases between. There are 15 residues in the CDR3. CDR1 and CDR2 (germline): GTSNPN, SVGIG (reference sequence). CDR3 loop: CAWSNPHRDTGELFF. In DNA, the CDR3 is TGTGCCTGGAGTAACCCCCACAGGGACACCGGGGAGCTGTTTTTT.

The gene calls are TRBV27 and TRBJ1-2; D is perhaps TRBD1 (6 bases). The CDR3 runs 13 residues. CDR1 and CDR2 (germline): MNHEY, SMNVEV (reference sequence). V lost 2 bases and J lost 8, with 12 bases in between. The CDR3 region is CASSLTGSEGYTF. CDR3 DNA sequence: TGTGCCAGCAGTTTAACAGGGAGCGAGGGCTACACCTTC.

This chain uses TRBV7-9 with TRBJ1-1; 8 nucleotides line up with TRBD1. CDR1 SEHNR and CDR2 FQNEAQ come from the germline V gene (reference sequence). Trimming cost V 3 bases and J 0 bases; bases outside gene matches: 3. The CDR3 runs to 15 residues. The DNA of the CDR3 is TGTGCCAGCAGCTTGCCAGGGGGCCTGAACACTGAAGCTTTCTTT. The encoded protein is CASSLPGGLNTEAFF. Variable domain in full (rest from reference TRBV7-9 and TRBJ1-1): DTGVSQNPRHKITKRGQNVTFRCDPISEHNRLYWYRQTLGQGPEFLTYFQNEAQLEKSRLLSDRFSAERPKGSFSTLEIQRTEQGDSAMYLCASSLPGGLNTEAFFGQGTRLTVV.

This CDR3 is CASSPTADSNEQFF. For the CDR3, the DNA is TGTGCCAGCAGTCCGACCGCGGACAGCAATGAGCAGTTCTTC. This chain connects TRBV27 to TRBJ2-1; D might be TRBD1 (6 bases). The CDR3 is made up of 14 amino acids. Trimming stripped 5 bases from V and 6 bases from J, with 14 bases between. The germline CDR1 and CDR2 sequences are MNHEY and SMNVEV (reference sequence).

The J gene is TRBJ1-4, the V gene TRBV15; 10 positions agree with TRBD1. Germline values: CDR1 LNHNV, CDR2 YYDKDF (reference sequence). The CDR3 loop spans 15 amino acids. The trim removed 2 bases at V and 4 bases at J, leaving 1 base unmatched. The CDR3 protein is CATSRRTGGNEKLFF. CDR3 sequence (DNA): TGTGCCACCAGCAGACGGACAGGGGGTAATGAAAAACTGTTTTTT.

The V and J genes are TRBV10-3 and TRBJ1-1; weak D call: TRBD1 (6 bases). Germline loops: CDR1 ENHRY, CDR2 SYGVKD. Trimming pared 0 bases from V and 1 base from J, leaving 21 bases between. The CDR3 length is 19 residues. The CDR3 region is CAISESIPINRESNTEAFF. DNA of the CDR3: TGTGCCATCAGTGAGTCGATTCCGATTAACAGGGAATCGAACACTGAAGCTTTCTTT.

The J gene is TRBJ2-3, the V gene TRBV6-4, with 7 positions matching TRBD2. CDR1 and CDR2 (germline): MRHNA, SNTAGT. The CDR3 extends over 16 amino acids. After removal of 0 bases from V and 4 bases from J, the junction contained 7 bases not matched to a gene. DNA for the CDR3: TGTGCCAGCAGTGACTCGGTAAGGGGAGGGCCAGATACGCAGTATTTT. It yields the protein CASSDSVRGGPDTQYF.

The gene calls are TRBV9 and TRBJ2-1; 8 positions agree with TRBD2. V gave up 2 bases and J gave up 8 bases; unmatched junction bases: 9. CDR1 and CDR2 from the germline V gene are SGDLS and YYNGEE. The CDR3 is 15 residues long. CDR3 DNA sequence: TGTGCCAGCAGCGTCTCCAGCGGGAGTACCTATGAGCAGTTCTTC. It codes for CASSVSSGSTYEQFF.

This clone came up a few times. The chain uses TRBV10-3 and TRBJ1-3, with D possibly TRBD1 on 6 matching bases. This CDR3 has 13 amino acids. CDR1 and CDR2 (germline): ENHRY, SYGVKD. Trimming took 5 bases from V and 4 from J, leaving 9 bases between them. The CDR3 coding sequence is TGTGCCATCAGTACAGGGAGAGGAAACACCATATATTTT. The encoded protein is CAISTGRGNTIYF.

This clone has only one observation. The genes are TRBV2 and TRBJ1-5, with 7 bases matching TRBD1. After removal of 2 bases from V and 2 bases from J, the junction contained 12 bases not matched to a gene. CDR3 length equals 18 residues. Germline V lookup: CDR1 SNHLY, CDR2 FYNNEI. The CDR3 here is CASSEHLAGGDGNQPQHF. CDR3 in DNA: TGTGCCAGCAGTGAACACCTGGCAGGGGGTGATGGCAATCAGCCCCAGCATTTT.